This is a list of T cell receptor beta chains from one sample in a study of T-cell reconstitution after alpha-beta-depleted transplantation in children. TCRdb used MiXCR to reprocess the PCR reads, holding one entry per CDR3 protein. Here the sample spans some 200,000 distinct CDR3 sequences, under 8.5% being singletons. The source material was PBMCs, sampled before TCRalphabeta/CD19-depleted stem cell transplant. The receptors were gathered from a boy aged 2 to 9 with acute lymphoblastic leukemia, due to receive a stem cell transplant. Both conserved end residues are part of each CDR3. The D gene is left open where the match is weak. The size field is filled for only some rows; it gives once, few, many or a size class.

V,D,J,size,CDR3,DNA
TRBV20-1,TRBD2,TRBJ2-1,few,CSARDQRGGNNEQFF,TGCAGTGCTAGAGATCAGCGGGGGGGCAACAATGAGCAGTTCTTC
TRBV20-1,.,TRBJ1-2,many,CSARETVYGYTF,TGCAGTGCTAGAGAGACAGTTTATGGCTACACCTTC
TRBV5-1,.,TRBJ2-3,many,CASSPDTQYF,TGCGCCAGCAGTCCAGATACGCAGTATTTT
TRBV27,.,TRBJ1-1,few,CASSLSGAQTEAFF,TGTGCCAGCAGTTTATCGGGGGCGCAGACTGAAGCTTTCTTT
TRBV6-5,.,TRBJ2-7,.,CASSYSGHPKDYEQYF,TGTGCCAGCAGTTACTCGGGACACCCAAAAGACTACGAGCAGTACTTC
TRBV28,TRBD1,TRBJ1-5,many,CASIRQQGAQPQHF,TGTGCCAGCATTCGACAACAGGGGGCTCAGCCCCAGCATTTT
TRBV5-6,.,TRBJ1-2,.,CASRPPGAGYGYTF,TGTGCCAGCAGACCGCCAGGGGCTGGCTATGGCTACACCTTC
TRBV10-2,.,TRBJ1-1,many,CASSDIPEVTEAFF,TGCGCCAGCAGTGATATCCCTGAGGTCACTGAAGCTTTCTTT
TRBV7-9,.,TRBJ1-4,few,CASSSPGTSPRLFF,TGTGCCAGCAGCTCTCCTGGGACTTCCCCTCGGCTGTTTTTT
TRBV20-1,.,TRBJ1-1,many,CSARDRYLNTEAFF,TGCAGTGCTAGAGATCGGTACCTGAACACTGAAGCTTTCTTT
TRBV25-1,TRBD2,TRBJ2-5,many,CASSGGTIQETQYF,TGTGCCAGCAGTGGGGGGACTATCCAAGAGACCCAGTACTTC
TRBV20-1,.,TRBJ2-7,.,CSARVKSYEQYF,TGCAGTGCTAGAGTGAAGTCCTACGAGCAGTACTTC
TRBV28,TRBD1,TRBJ2-7,few,CASSPQGASYEQYF,TGTGCCAGCAGTCCTCAGGGGGCTTCCTACGAGCAGTACTTC
TRBV20-1,TRBD2,TRBJ2-7,many,CSAARGGSPSYEQYF,TGCAGTGCTGCCCGCGGGGGTTCGCCATCCTACGAGCAGTACTTC
TRBV28,.,TRBJ1-1,many,CASSPILRRVEGNTEAFF,TGTGCCAGCAGCCCCATCCTGAGACGGGTGGAAGGGAACACTGAAGCTTTCTTT
TRBV29-1,TRBD1,TRBJ1-2,.,CSVGEGAQVGGYTF,TGCAGCGTTGGAGAGGGGGCCCAGGTGGGTGGCTACACCTTC
TRBV28,.,TRBJ1-5,many,CASRVFDSNQPQHF,TGTGCCAGCAGGGTTTTTGATAGCAATCAGCCCCAGCATTTT
TRBV29-1,.,TRBJ2-7,many,CSVGGRTTYEQYF,TGCAGCGTGGGAGGCCGGACTACCTACGAGCAGTACTTC
TRBV4-3,.,TRBJ1-6,.,CASSQDMRDSPLHF,TGCGCCAGCAGCCAGGACATGAGGGATTCACCCCTCCACTTT
TRBV9,TRBD1,TRBJ2-3,.,CASSVDHETGWSTDTQYF,TGTGCCAGCAGCGTGGATCACGAGACAGGGTGGAGCACAGATACGCAGTATTTT
TRBV10-3,TRBD2,TRBJ2-1,many,CAIRKTSGYDEQFF,TGTGCCATCAGGAAGACTAGCGGGTACGATGAGCAGTTCTTC
TRBV12-3/TRBV12-4,.,TRBJ1-2,few,CASSFPETGVYGYTF,TGTGCCAGCAGCTTCCCGGAGACAGGCGTCTATGGCTACACCTTC
TRBV29-1,TRBD2,TRBJ2-1,many,CSGGEGAEYNEQFF,TGCAGCGGGGGGGAGGGCGCGGAATACAATGAGCAGTTCTTC
TRBV20-1,TRBD1,TRBJ1-2,few,CSARIQGAPYGYTF,TGCAGTGCTAGGATACAGGGGGCACCTTATGGCTACACCTTC
TRBV7-2,TRBD2,TRBJ2-7,many,CASSLQREAVQQYF,TGTGCCAGCAGCTTACAACGGGAGGCGGTGCAGCAGTACTTC
TRBV7-8,.,TRBJ2-3,many,CASSNKDNRDPGWSTDTQYF,TGTGCCAGCAGCAACAAAGACAACCGGGACCCTGGCTGGAGCACAGATACGCAGTATTTT
TRBV2,.,TRBJ2-1,many,CASLSDNSYNEQFF,TGTGCCAGCCTGTCGGACAATTCCTACAATGAGCAGTTCTTC
TRBV5-1,.,TRBJ2-1,many,CASFRDSYLEPWFF,TGCGCCAGCTTCCGGGACTCCTACCTAGAGCCATGGTTCTTC
TRBV5-1,.,TRBJ1-4,few,CASSLGGARNEKLFF,TGCGCCAGCAGCTTGGGAGGGGCCCGTAATGAAAAACTGTTTTTT
TRBV7-3,TRBD1,TRBJ2-3,many,CASTLTGGTDTQYF,TGTGCCAGCACCTTAACAGGGGGCACAGATACGCAGTATTTT
TRBV3-1,TRBD2,TRBJ2-1,.,CASSPEGSGGVREQFF,TGTGCCAGCAGCCCCGAAGGTAGCGGGGGGGTTCGGGAGCAGTTCTTC
TRBV3-1,.,TRBJ1-6,.,CASSQNTQSPLHF,TGTGCCAGCAGCCAAAATACTCAATCACCCCTCCACTTT
TRBV29-1,.,TRBJ1-4,few,CSVAEGPVGEKLFF,TGCAGCGTTGCAGAAGGCCCGGTCGGTGAAAAACTGTTTTTT
TRBV20-1,TRBD1,TRBJ2-1,few,CSAYRGQDVNNEQFF,TGCAGTGCTTACAGGGGGCAGGACGTAAACAATGAGCAGTTCTTC
TRBV11-2,TRBD1,TRBJ1-1,few,CASSLVGTGATEAFF,TGTGCCAGCAGCTTAGTAGGGACAGGGGCCACTGAAGCTTTCTTT
TRBV18,.,TRBJ2-5,.,CASSPSRNPQETQYF,TGTGCCAGCTCACCATCTAGAAACCCCCAAGAGACCCAGTACTTC
TRBV27,.,TRBJ2-2,many,CASSLNSKGTGELFF,TGTGCCAGCAGTTTAAACAGTAAAGGGACCGGGGAGCTGTTTTTT
TRBV29-1,.,TRBJ2-1,many,CSSPGWRGNEQFF,TGCAGCTCCCCGGGGTGGAGGGGTAATGAGCAGTTCTTC
TRBV5-4,.,TRBJ2-1,few,CASSLRSGVQNSEQFF,TGTGCCAGCAGCTTGCGCTCGGGAGTCCAAAACAGTGAGCAGTTCTTC
TRBV20-1,.,TRBJ2-1,few,CSAEDVGRDNEQFF,TGCAGTGCGGAAGACGTGGGACGGGACAATGAGCAGTTCTTC